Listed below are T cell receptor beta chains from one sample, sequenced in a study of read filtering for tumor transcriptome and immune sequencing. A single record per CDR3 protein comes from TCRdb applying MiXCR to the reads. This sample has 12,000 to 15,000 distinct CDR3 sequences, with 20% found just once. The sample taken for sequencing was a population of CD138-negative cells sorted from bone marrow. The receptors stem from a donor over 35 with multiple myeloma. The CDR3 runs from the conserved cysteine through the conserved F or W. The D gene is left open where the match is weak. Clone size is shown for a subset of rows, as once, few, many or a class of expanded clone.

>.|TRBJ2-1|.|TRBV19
TGTGCCAGTAGTTCCTACCCCCATGGTGAGCAGTTCTTC
CASSSYPHGEQFF
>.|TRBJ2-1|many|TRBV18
TGTGCCAGCTCACCACCTGATTACAATGAGCAGTTCTTC
CASSPPDYNEQFF
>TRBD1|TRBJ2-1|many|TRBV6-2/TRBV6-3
TGTGCCAGCAGCGGGACAGGAAACAATGAGCAGTTCTTC
CASSGTGNNEQFF
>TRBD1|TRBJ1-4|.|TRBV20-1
TGCAGTGCTCCGCACAGGGGTAGTGAAAAACTGTTTTTT
CSAPHRGSEKLFF
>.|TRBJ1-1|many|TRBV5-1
TGCGCCAGCGAGGACCCCGGGGGCACTGAAGCTTTCTTT
CASEDPGGTEAFF
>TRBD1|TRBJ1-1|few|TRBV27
TGTGCCAGCAGTCGACAGGGGTACACAGCTTTCTTT
CASSRQGYTAFF
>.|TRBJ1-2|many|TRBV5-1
TGCGCCAGCAGCATCCGAAGATGGACAGAGTATGGCTACACCTTC
CASSIRRWTEYGYTF
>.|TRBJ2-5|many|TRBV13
TGTGCCAGCAGCTTAGTAGAGGAGAGAGAGACCCAGTACTTC
CASSLVEERETQYF
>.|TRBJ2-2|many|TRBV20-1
TGCAGTGCTAGAGGTCCCAGTTTGACACCCGGGGAGCTGTTTTTT
CSARGPSLTPGELFF
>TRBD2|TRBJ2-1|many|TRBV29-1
TGCAGCGTTGTCGGACTAGCGGGACCCTACAATGAGCAGTTCTTC
CSVVGLAGPYNEQFF
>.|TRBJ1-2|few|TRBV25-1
TGTGCCAGCAGTCCGGGACCCTATGGCTACACCTTC
CASSPGPYGYTF
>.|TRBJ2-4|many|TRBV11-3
TGTGCCAGCAGTTACGCGGAGAACATTCAGTACTTC
CASSYAENIQYF
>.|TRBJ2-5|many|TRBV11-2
TGTGCCAGCAGCTCGGATTCGGAGACCCAGTACTTC
CASSSDSETQYF
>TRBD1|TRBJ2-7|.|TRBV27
TGTGCCAGCAGTAGACAGGGAGTAGGCTACGAGCAGTACTTC
CASSRQGVGYEQYF
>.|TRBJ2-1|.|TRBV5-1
TGCGCCAGCAGCCCATTCGGCGGGATGGACCACAATGAGCGGTTCTTC
CASSPFGGMDHNERFF
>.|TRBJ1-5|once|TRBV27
TGTGCCGGCAGTTTGGGGTCGGAACGAGGTCAGCCCCAGCATTTT
CAGSLGSERGQPQHF
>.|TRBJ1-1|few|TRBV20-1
TGCAGTGCTACCGACGGGGGCGCCCTCGCTTTCTTT
CSATDGGALAFF
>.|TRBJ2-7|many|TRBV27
TGTGCCAGCAGTCAGGGTTCCTACGAGCAGTACTTC
CASSQGSYEQYF
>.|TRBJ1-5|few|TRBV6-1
TGTGCCAGCAGTGACAGTCCCAGCCCTTACTCCCAGCATTTT
CASSDSPSPYSQHF
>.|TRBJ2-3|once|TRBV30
TGTGCCTGGATTGATTCCTTCCCCACAGGTACGCAGTATTTT
CAWIDSFPTGTQYF
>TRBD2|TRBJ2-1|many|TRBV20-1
TGCAGTGCTAGGTCAACTAGCGGGGGGTCATCCTACAATGAGCAGTTCTTC
CSARSTSGGSSYNEQFF
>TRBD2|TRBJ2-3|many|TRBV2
TGTGCCAGCAGTCGTAGCGGGAGAAGGGATACGCAGTATTTT
CASSRSGRRDTQYF
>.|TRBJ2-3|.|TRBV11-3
TGTGCCAGCAGTGGTTTAAAAGATACGCAGTATTTT
CASSGLKDTQYF
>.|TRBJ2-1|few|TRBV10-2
TGCGCCAGCAGTAGGGGGGACTCCTCCTACAATGAGCAGTTCTTC
CASSRGDSSYNEQFF
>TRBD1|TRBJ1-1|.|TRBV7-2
TGTGCCAGCAGCTCCTGGGACAGATCCCCACTTATGAACACTGAAGCTTTCTTT
CASSSWDRSPLMNTEAFF
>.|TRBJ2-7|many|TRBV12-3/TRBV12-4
TGTGCCAGCAGTTTAGTCTCGGAGCAGTACTTC
CASSLVSEQYF
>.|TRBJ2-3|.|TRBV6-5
TGTGCCAGCAGTCCACAGGGCGGTACGCAGTATTTT
CASSPQGGTQYF
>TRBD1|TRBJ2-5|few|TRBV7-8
TGTGCCAGCAGCTCCGGACAGGCTTGGGAGACCCAGTACTTC
CASSSGQAWETQYF
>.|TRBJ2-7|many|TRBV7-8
TGTGCCAGCAGCAGGGAGCTCGCCCTCTACGAGCAGTACTTC
CASSRELALYEQYF
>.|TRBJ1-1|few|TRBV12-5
TGTGCTAGTGGTTGGGGGGGGATTAGGTACACTGAAGCTTTCTTT
CASGWGGIRYTEAFF
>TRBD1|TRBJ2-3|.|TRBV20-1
TGCAGTGCTAGAGATATTCTTCCCTCCTCCTCGAGGGAGAGGGGGCGAGCAGATACGCAGTATTTT
CSARDILPSSSRERGRADTQYF
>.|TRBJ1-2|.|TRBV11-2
TGTGCCAGCAGCTTAGATCTGGGTGCCTATGGCTACACCTTC
CASSLDLGAYGYTF
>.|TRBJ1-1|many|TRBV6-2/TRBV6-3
TGTGCCAGCAGTTATCCCGAACTGAACACTGAAGCTTTCTTT
CASSYPELNTEAFF
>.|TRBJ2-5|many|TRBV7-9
TGTGCCAGCAGCTTAGTCGCTCGGGAGACCCAGTACTTC
CASSLVARETQYF
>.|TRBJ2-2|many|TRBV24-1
TGTGCCACCAGTCATAACAGGTTTTTGGAGCTGTTTTTT
CATSHNRFLELFF
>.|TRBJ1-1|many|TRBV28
TGTGCCAGTCTAGACGACAGTTCTGAAGCTTTCTTT
CASLDDSSEAFF
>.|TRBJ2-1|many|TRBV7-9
TGTGCCAGCAGCTTAAGTTTTCCGGGGAACAATGAGCAGTTCTTC
CASSLSFPGNNEQFF
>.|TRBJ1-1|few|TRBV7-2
TGTGCCAGCAGCCTTACCTGGGGGGCTGAAGCTTTCTTT
CASSLTWGAEAFF
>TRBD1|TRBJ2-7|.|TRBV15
TGTGCCACCAGCAGAGATCGAGTAGGGACAGGGGCGGACGAGCAGTACTTC
CATSRDRVGTGADEQYF
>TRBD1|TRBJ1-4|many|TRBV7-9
TGTGCCAGCAGCTTGAGTAGGGGGCATGGTACTAATGAACAACTGTTTTTT
CASSLSRGHGTNEQLFF
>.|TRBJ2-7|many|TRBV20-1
TGCAGTGCTAGAAGGGCGCAGAGTTTAGTCTACGAGCAGTACTTC
CSARRAQSLVYEQYF
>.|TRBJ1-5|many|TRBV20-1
TGCAGTGCTAGAGACAGGGTCCATCAGCCCCAGCATTTT
CSARDRVHQPQHF
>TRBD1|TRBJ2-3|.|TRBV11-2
TGTGCCGGCAGCTTAGTTTGGGGTCGGGACAGGGAAACAGATACGCAGTATTTT
CAGSLVWGRDRETDTQYF
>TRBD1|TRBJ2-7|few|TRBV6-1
TGTGCCAGCAGTGCCCTAGGCAGGGGGTACGAGCAGTACTTC
CASSALGRGYEQYF
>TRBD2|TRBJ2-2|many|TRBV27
TGTGCCAGCAGTTTGGGACTAGCGGGAGTCTATACCGGGGAGCTGTTTTTT
CASSLGLAGVYTGELFF
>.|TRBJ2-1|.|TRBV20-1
TGCAGTGTCAGAGATATGTCTAGTACCAATGAGCAGTTCTTC
CSVRDMSSTNEQFF
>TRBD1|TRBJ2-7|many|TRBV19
TGTGCCAGTAGTATGACAGGGGCACCCTACGAGCAGTACTTC
CASSMTGAPYEQYF
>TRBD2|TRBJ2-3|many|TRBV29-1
TGCAGCGTTGAAGATACGGGGGGGGCGATAGATACGCAGTATTTT
CSVEDTGGAIDTQYF
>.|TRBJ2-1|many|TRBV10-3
TGTGCCATCAGTGAGCTGGGGGACCTTAATGAGCAGTTCTTC
CAISELGDLNEQFF
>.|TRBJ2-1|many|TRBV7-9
TGTGCCAGCAGCTTAGACGGCCCCCGGGGCTCCTACAATGAGCAGTTCTTC
CASSLDGPRGSYNEQFF
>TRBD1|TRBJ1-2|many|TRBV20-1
TGCAGTGCTTCAGGAGAGACAGGGGAGTATTGGAGCTATGGCTACACCTTC
CSASGETGEYWSYGYTF
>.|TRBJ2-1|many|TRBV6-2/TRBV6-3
TGTGCCAGCAGTGCGCTGGACTATACTCTCTCCTACAATGAGCAGTTCTTC
CASSALDYTLSYNEQFF
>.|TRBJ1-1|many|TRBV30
TGTGCCTGGAGTCGGGGGGCAGTGAACACTGAAGCTTTCTTT
CAWSRGAVNTEAFF
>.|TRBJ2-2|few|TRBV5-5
TGTGCCAGCAGCTTCGCATCCACCGGGGAGCTGTTTTTT
CASSFASTGELFF
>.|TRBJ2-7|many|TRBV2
TGTGCCATAGGGGGGCTCCTCTACGAGCAGTACTTC
CAIGGLLYEQYF
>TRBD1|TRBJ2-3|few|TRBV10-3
TGTGCCATCAGTACTACAGGGGGCATCGCAGATACGCAGTATTTT
CAISTTGGIADTQYF
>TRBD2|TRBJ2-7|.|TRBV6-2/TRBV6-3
TGTGCCAGCCCAAAGCGGGACCTCCACTCCTACGAGCAGTACTTC
CASPKRDLHSYEQYF